This T cell receptor (beta chain) was recorded in a study of identical twins' blood T cells. Study observations and caveats: Top TCRbeta clonotypes were shared more with twin than unrelated donors. Even for out-of-frame TCRbeta, twins reportedly shared V gene usage much more than unrelated donors.

MiXCR, applied by TCRdb to the 5' RACE reads, yields one record per CDR3 protein. The sample yields fewer than 450,000 distinct CDR3 sequences, over 25% seen once. Germline values: CDR1 MNHEY, CDR2 SMNVEV (reference sequence). The CDR3 length is 14 residues. V was pared by 2 bases and J by 5 bases, with 9 bases between. The donors were healthy female monozygous twins, three pairs in total. Comment on this clonotype: What it binds is unknown.

The chain combines TRBV27 with TRBJ2-2; weak D call: TRBD2 (6 bases). Sequenced sample: PBMCs. This receptor was taken from a woman between 18 and 50 years old in good health. CDR3 loop: CASSLGTGTGELFF. CDR3 nucleotides: TGTGCCAGCAGTTTAGGGACTGGAACCGGGGAGCTGTTTTTT.